This T cell receptor beta chain emerged from a study of monozygotic twins with inflammatory bowel disease. Study results and limitations: Varied immunosuppressive treatments among patients may have increased repertoire variability.

Investigators made cDNA in eight separate reactions per sample. From the 5' RACE reads, TCRdb lists one entry per CDR3 protein and no DNA. The sample holds a few hundred thousand distinct CDR3 sequences. With respect to this clonotype: What it binds is not known.

There are 16 residues in the CDR3. Germline loops: CDR1 MNHEY, CDR2 SVGEGT. Material: blood. The chain employs TRBV6-2 or TRBV6-3 and TRBJ2-3; as DNA is missing, the TRBD2 call by TCRdb cannot be tested. The clonotype was recovered from a human donor with ulcerative colitis or Crohn's disease, or a healthy co-twin of an affected twin (not recorded which). This CDR3 reads CASSFRREGKPDTQYF.